This T cell receptor (beta chain) was found in a study of cytomegalovirus exposure and HLA in healthy donors. Study in general: Among over 300 genotyped donors, approximately 80% fell in the Caucasian-associated ancestry cluster.

After removal of 3 bases from V and 4 bases from J, the junction contained 3 bases not matched to a gene. The CDR3 is 14 residues long. CDR1 SGHDT and CDR2 YYEEEE come from the germline V gene. PCR used 60 Vbeta primers and 13 Jbeta primers. Assay: immunoSEQ multiplex PCR; the TCRdb copy retains only in-frame clones and omits some. This table has 180,000 or so clones, nearly 80% appearing once. Notes on this clone: Its antigen remains unknown.

General study findings and limits: TRBV6-2, TRBV6-3 and some other V segments were excluded as indistinguishable. In vitro confirmation showed a few CMV-associated chains to be CMV antigen specific. Earlier analysis looked at TCR beta V segments, and most were productive about 90% or about 30% of the time.

The chain employs TRBV5-6 and TRBJ2-3, with 9 bases lining up with TRBD1. This clonotype was sampled from a female donor in good health and CMV-seronegative. The sequenced sample was PBMCs. The CDR3 sequence is CASSSGTGPDTQYF. The CDR3, as DNA: TGTGCCAGCAGCTCCGGGACAGGGCCAGATACGCAGTATTTT.